These T cell receptor beta chains were read from a single sample in a study of sequential checkpoint blockade in melanoma. TCRdb keeps only in-frame clones here, not all; method: immunoSEQ multiplex PCR. The repertoire holds 25,000 to 30,000 clones, 83% seen once, with roughly 17% in the top ten. The specimen comprised CD8+ T cells sorted from blood (inferred from file names), sampled from a patient given nivolumab and ipilimumab in sequence. These receptors came from a human donor with melanoma. Both conserved end residues are part of each CDR3. A D gene is named only where the DNA matches it firmly. Not every row has a clone size; where given, it reads once, few, many or a size class.

D gene	CDR3 length	clone size	V gene	J gene	CDR3 DNA	CDR3 protein
TRBD1	14	once	TRBV29-1	TRBJ1-2	TGCAGCGTTGCCAGACAGGGGTCAAATAATGGCTACACCTTC	CSVARQGSNNGYTF
TRBD2	15	-	TRBV7-3	TRBJ2-1	TGTGCCAGCAGCTTAACAGCGGGGGGTTTAAATGAGCAGTTCTTC	CASSLTAGGLNEQFF
-	14	-	TRBV18	TRBJ1-2	TGTGCCAGCTCCTCTGGACAAGCTAACTATGGCTACACCTTC	CASSSGQANYGYTF
TRBD2	15	-	TRBV13	TRBJ2-1	TGTGCCAGCAGCTCTCGGACTAGCGCCTACAATGAGCAGTTCTTC	CASSSRTSAYNEQFF
-	15	-	TRBV4-3	TRBJ1-2	TGCGCCAGCAGTTTAAGCGGCAGGGACTACTATGGCTACACCTTC	CASSLSGRDYYGYTF
-	14	few	TRBV2	TRBJ2-1	TGTGCCAGCAGGGCCTGGAGCTCCTACAATGAGCAGTTCTTC	CASRAWSSYNEQFF
TRBD1	16	-	TRBV19	TRBJ1-5	TGTGCCAGTAGTATGGTTTTCACAGGGGGAAGACAGCCCCAGCATTTT	CASSMVFTGGRQPQHF
TRBD1	13	-	TRBV5-1	TRBJ2-1	TGCGCCAGCACCGGGACAGCTACTAATGAGCAGTTCTTC	CASTGTATNEQFF
TRBD1	14	-	TRBV7-6	TRBJ1-1	TGTGCCAGCCGATCCGGACAGGGAAAAACTGAAGCTTTCTTT	CASRSGQGKTEAFF
-	14	once	TRBV5-1	TRBJ1-1	TGCGCCAGCAGCCCTGGGGGGACTCACACTGAAGCTTTCTTT	CASSPGGTHTEAFF
TRBD2	17	-	TRBV27	TRBJ2-7	TGTGCCAGCAGTTTTTTGGTAGGGCTAGCGGGACCTTACGAGCAGTACTTC	CASSFLVGLAGPYEQYF
-	13	few	TRBV6-6	TRBJ1-5	TGTGCCAGCAGTACAGGGTTTAGCCAGCCCCAGCATTTT	CASSTGFSQPQHF
-	15	-	TRBV27	TRBJ2-7	TGTGCCAGCACTCAGACAGGCCTTAGCTCCTACGAGCAGTACTTC	CASTQTGLSSYEQYF
TRBD1	14	-	TRBV27	TRBJ2-7	TGTGCCAGCGCACCAACAGGGGCCTCCTACGAGCAGTACTTC	CASAPTGASYEQYF
TRBD2	15	-	TRBV7-3	TRBJ2-1	TGTGCCAGCAGCGCGGGACTAGCGTCCTACAATGAGCAGTTCTTC	CASSAGLASYNEQFF
-	16	-	TRBV5-6	TRBJ2-2	TGTGCCAGCAGCTTGCAGGCAGGGTGGAGGGCCGGGGAGCTGTTTTTT	CASSLQAGWRAGELFF
-	16	-	TRBV4-3	TRBJ2-7	TGCGCCAGCAGCCAAGATCAAGGACAGACCAACTACGAGCAGTACTTC	CASSQDQGQTNYEQYF
-	16	-	TRBV4-3	TRBJ2-3	TGCGCCAGCAGCCAAGATTTTTCCAGGGGAGCAGATACGCAGTATTTT	CASSQDFSRGADTQYF
-	15	-	TRBV7-3	TRBJ2-3	TGTGCCAGCAGCTTAACGGGGGGGCAGGGCGATACGCAGTATTTT	CASSLTGGQGDTQYF
TRBD2	15	-	TRBV14	TRBJ2-1	TGTGCCAGCAGCGCCGGGGGGGGGCTTTACAATGAGCAGTTCTTC	CASSAGGGLYNEQFF
-	15	-	TRBV5-1	TRBJ2-3	TGCGCCAGCAGCTTAGAGGCTAGCGGCACAGATACGCAGTATTTT	CASSLEASGTDTQYF
-	15	-	TRBV7-3	TRBJ1-2	TGTGCCAGCAGCTTAAGCGGGGGTTCGTACTATGGCTACACCTTC	CASSLSGGSYYGYTF
TRBD1	16	-	TRBV7-9	TRBJ2-2	TGTGCCAGCAGCGTTACAGGGGGAGCGAACACCGGGGAGCTGTTTTTT	CASSVTGGANTGELFF
-	12	few	TRBV7-3	TRBJ2-1	TGTGCCAGCAGCCCCTCAGGTGGTGAGCAGTTCTTC	CASSPSGGEQFF
-	14	once	TRBV15	TRBJ2-2	TGTGCCACCGTAGTTGAGGGGAACACCGGGGAGCTGTTTTTT	CATVVEGNTGELFF
-	15	once	TRBV2	TRBJ2-1	TGTGCCAGCAGTGAAGTCTCTAAACTATACAATGAGCAGTTCTTC	CASSEVSKLYNEQFF
-	14	-	TRBV6-1	TRBJ1-5	TGTGCCAGCAGTCCCAGGACAGCTAATCAGCCCCAGCATTTT	CASSPRTANQPQHF
TRBD1	14	-	TRBV19	TRBJ2-5	TGTGCCAGTAGTATTGGGACAGCACAAGAGACCCAGTACTTC	CASSIGTAQETQYF
TRBD2	15	-	TRBV9	TRBJ2-5	TGTGCCAGCAGCCGGACTAGCGGGGGTCCGGAGACCCAGTACTTC	CASSRTSGGPETQYF
-	13	once	TRBV7-9	TRBJ2-5	TGTGCCAGCAGCTTGGGGGGGCCCGAGACCCAGTACTTC	CASSLGGPETQYF
TRBD2	14	-	TRBV28	TRBJ2-7	TGTGCCAGCAGTTTAAGCGGGAGCTGGTACGAGCAGTACTTC	CASSLSGSWYEQYF
-	14	-	TRBV7-8	TRBJ1-1	TGTGCCAGCAGCTTAGTCGAACAGGGCACTGAAGCTTTCTTT	CASSLVEQGTEAFF
TRBD1	12	-	TRBV6-1	TRBJ1-2	TGTGCCAGCAGTGGACAGGGCTATGGCTACACCTTC	CASSGQGYGYTF
-	15	once	TRBV4-3	TRBJ2-5	TGCGCCAGCAGCCAAGATACAGGCCGAAAAGAGACCCAGTACTTC	CASSQDTGRKETQYF